The 18 T cell receptor beta chains given below trace back to one sample, sequenced in a study of lymphopenia after photon versus proton radiotherapy. Sequencing used immunoSEQ multiplex PCR; TCRdb keeps in-frame clones, though not all of them. The data hold 20,000 to 30,000 clones, with 90% observed a single time. The sample was peripheral blood, taken from a patient treated with photon-based radiotherapy. These receptors all come from a woman in her forties or fifties with cholangiocarcinoma.

This clone was found once. The J gene is TRBJ1-2, the V gene TRBV20-1; no clear D gene. Germline CDR1 and CDR2: DFQATT and SNEGSKA (reference sequence). The V gene lost 3 bases and the J gene lost 1 base, with 3 bases spanning the gap. The CDR3 covers 11 residues. CDR3: CSASSNYGYTF. For the CDR3, the DNA is TGCAGTGCTAGCAGTAACTATGGCTACACCTTC.

CDR3 sequence: CSVGAATGELFF. In DNA form, the CDR3 reads TGCAGCGTTGGAGCGGCCACCGGGGAGCTGTTTTTT. V is TRBV29-1 and J is TRBJ2-2; tentatively, D is TRBD2 (5 bases). The CDR3 sequence is 12 residues long. The germline gives CDR1 SQVTM, CDR2 ANQGSEA. With 4 bases removed from V and 4 bases from J, the gap between germline ends came to 7 bases.

The chain is built from TRBV9 and TRBJ1-1; D is possibly TRBD1 (5 bases). Trimming stripped 3 bases from V and 1 base from J, with 19 bases between. The CDR3 runs to 17 residues. Germline V gives CDR1 SGDLS, CDR2 YYNGEE. The DNA for the CDR3 is TGTGCCAGCAGCGAGACCGCAGGGAGGTCTGGGAACACTGAAGCTTTCTTT. It encodes CASSETAGRSGNTEAFF.

This chain uses TRBV19 with TRBJ1-4; D unresolved. Germline V gene data show CDR1 as LNHDA and CDR2 as SQIVND (reference sequence). The CDR3 totals 12 residues. The ends were cut back, 6 bases at V and 10 bases at J, with 12 bases in the middle. The CDR3 here is CASRNLDGKLFF. The CDR3 DNA reads as TGTGCCAGTAGAAATCTGGACGGAAAACTGTTTTTT.

The V and J genes are TRBV6-5 and TRBJ2-1; no clear D gene. This CDR3 region has 11 residues. Germline CDR1 reads MNHEY; CDR2 reads SVGAGI. Between the trimmed V and J ends, which lost 0 bases and 12 bases, there was a span of 6 bases. The CDR3 nucleotides are TGTGCCAGCAGTTACTCTGGAAGGCAGTTCTTC. Its protein product is CASSYSGRQFF.

This clone showed up just a few times. V gene TRBV5-4 combines with J gene TRBJ1-6, with 7 nucleotides matching TRBD1. The CDR3 has 16 residues. Germline V CDR1 and CDR2: SGHNT, YYREEE (reference sequence). V was pared by 3 bases and J by 5 bases, with 8 bases of the junction left unmatched. The CDR3 sequence: CASSSGQWWDNSPLHF. The CDR3 nucleotides read TGTGCCAGCAGCTCGGGACAGTGGTGGGATAATTCACCCCTCCACTTT.

For the CDR3, the DNA is TGTGCCAGCAGCCAAGCGGTGGGAGGAAACACCATATATTTT. Translation: CASSQAVGGNTIYF. The V call is TRBV4-2, the J call TRBJ1-3; no clear D. Germline CDR1 reads LGHNA; CDR2 reads YNFKEQ. Trimming left V 1 base short and J 4 bases short, with 8 bases between. This CDR3 is built from 14 residues.

There are a few counts of this clone. The chain is built from TRBV19 and TRBJ1-2; maybe TRBD1 (5 bases). The germline V and J ends were trimmed by 6 bases and 6 bases, with 11 bases remaining between them. The CDR3 runs 12 residues. The germline gives CDR1 LNHDA, CDR2 SQIVND (reference sequence). The CDR3 region has the DNA TGTGCCAGTAGGACACAGGCGAATGGCTACACCTTC. This encodes CASRTQANGYTF.

The rearrangement uses TRBV5-6 and TRBJ1-6; D is unclear. Germline loops: CDR1 SGHDT, CDR2 YYEEEE. V was shortened by 2 bases and J by 10 bases, with 10 bases between the two germline ends. This CDR3 is built from 13 residues. The CDR3, as DNA: TGTGCCAGCAGCTTAGACCAGAGATCACCCCTCCACTTT. Translating it yields CASSLDQRSPLHF.

The gene calls are TRBV28 and TRBJ1-1, with D unclear. Germline lookup yields CDR1 MDHEN and CDR2 SYDVKM. The CDR3 runs to 14 residues. Trimming took 5 bases from V and 1 from J, leaving 11 bases between them. CDR3 bases: TGTGCCAGCAGTAGGATCGGAGGGAACACTGAAGCTTTCTTT. Translation: CASSRIGGNTEAFF.

The chain carries TRBV5-5 and TRBJ1-2; D is unclear. CDR1 SGHKS and CDR2 YYEKEE come from the germline V gene (reference sequence). CDR3 length equals 15 residues. V lost 0 bases to trimming and J lost 4 bases, with 13 bases between them. CDR3 nucleotide sequence: TGTGCCAGCAGCTTGGATCCGGGGTTTGGCTATGGCTACACCTTC. As protein: CASSLDPGFGYGYTF.

The chain employs TRBV14 and TRBJ1-5, with D possibly TRBD1 on 5 matching bases. The V and J ends lost 0 bases and 0 bases respectively, with 12 bases between them. Germline values: CDR1 SGHDN, CDR2 FVKESK. This CDR3 is built from 17 residues. CDR3 nucleotides: TGTGCCAGCAGCCAAGAAAAGGGGCACTATAGCAATCAGCCCCAGCATTTT. It translates to CASSQEKGHYSNQPQHF.

The chain's CDR3 is CASSPDRGAYEQYF. CDR3 DNA: TGTGCCAGCTCACCTGACAGAGGGGCCTACGAGCAGTACTTC. This chain connects TRBV18 to TRBJ2-7, with D possibly being TRBD1 or TRBD2 (5 bases each). The V end lost 3 bases, the J end lost 2 bases, and 11 bases lay between the germline ends. Germline CDR1 is KGHSH and CDR2 is LQKENI. CDR3 length: 14 amino acids.

The chain combines TRBV25-1 with TRBJ2-5; D may be TRBD1 or TRBD2 (5 bases each). This CDR3 contains 14 residues. Germline assignment: CDR1 MGHDK and CDR2 SYGVNS. V lost 1 base to trimming and J lost 5 bases, with 11 bases between them. CDR3 bases: TGTGCCAGCAGTGAATCCAGGGACGCGGAGACCCAGTACTTC. It codes for CASSESRDAETQYF.

The chain carries TRBV6-6 and TRBJ1-1, with no clear D. Trimming removed 6 bases at V and 2 bases at J, with 10 bases between. The germline gives CDR1 MNHNY, CDR2 SVGAGI (reference sequence). The CDR3 covers 13 residues. Here the CDR3 DNA reads TGTGCCAGCAGCCTAAAGATTAACACTGAAGCTTTCTTT. Amino acid sequence: CASSLKINTEAFF.

This chain connects TRBV30 to TRBJ1-2; TRBD1 matches at 7 bases. Germline-derived CDR1 and CDR2 are GTSNPN and SVGIG (reference sequence). The CDR3 runs to 16 residues. V was pared by 0 bases and J by 2 bases, with 9 bases of the junction left unmatched. CDR3 sequence reads: CAWSVPEGQPNYGYTF. The CDR3 DNA sequence: TGTGCCTGGAGTGTACCCGAGGGACAGCCCAACTATGGCTACACCTTC.

This clone appeared a single time. The CDR3 nucleotides read TGTGCCAGCAGCGTAGAAGGGACCGGGGAGCTGTTTTTT. Its protein product is CASSVEGTGELFF. The V gene is TRBV9, the J gene TRBJ2-2; D is unresolved. Trimming removed 0 bases at V and 5 bases at J, with 5 bases between. The germline gives CDR1 SGDLS, CDR2 YYNGEE. CDR3 length: 13 residues.

In DNA, the CDR3 is TGTGCCAGCAGCTTGGGTTGGTCTGGAAACACCATATATTTT. It encodes CASSLGWSGNTIYF. This sequence joins TRBV11-2 and TRBJ1-3; D is ambiguous. Trimming stripped 3 bases from V and 1 base from J, with 7 bases between. The CDR3 extends over 14 amino acids. Germline CDR1 and CDR2: SGHAT and FQNNGV. Looking up the rest from reference TRBV11-2 and TRBJ1-3 gives the full variable domain: EAGVAQSPRYKIIEKRQSVAFWCNPISGHATLYWYQQILGQGPKLLIQFQNNGVVDDSQLPKDRFSAERLKGVDSTLKIQPAKLEDSAVYLCASSLGWSGNTIYFGEGSWLTVV.